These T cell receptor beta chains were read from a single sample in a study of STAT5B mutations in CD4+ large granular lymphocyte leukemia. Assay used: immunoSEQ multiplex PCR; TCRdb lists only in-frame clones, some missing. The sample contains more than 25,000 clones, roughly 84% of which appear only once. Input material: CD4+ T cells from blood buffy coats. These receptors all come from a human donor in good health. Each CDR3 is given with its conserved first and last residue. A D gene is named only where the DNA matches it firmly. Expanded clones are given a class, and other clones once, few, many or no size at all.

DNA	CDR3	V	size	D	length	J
TGTGCCAGCAGCAGACAGGAAAACACCATATATTTT	CASSRQENTIYF	TRBV14	.	.	12	TRBJ1-3
TGTGCCACCAGCAGAGATCCCGGCTCCTACGAGCAGTACTTC	CATSRDPGSYEQYF	TRBV15	.	.	14	TRBJ2-7
TGCGCCAGCAGCCTGGGGAGCGGGGACACAGATACGCAGTATTTT	CASSLGSGDTDTQYF	TRBV10-2	.	TRBD2	15	TRBJ2-3
TGTGCCAGCAGTTACGCTAGCGGGGGGCAAGAGACCCAGTACTTC	CASSYASGGQETQYF	TRBV6-6	.	TRBD2	15	TRBJ2-5
TGTGCCAGCAGTGTTGTTCAGAAGGGGAACACTGAAGCTTTCTTT	CASSVVQKGNTEAFF	TRBV2	.	.	15	TRBJ1-1
TGTGCCAGCAGTTGGCAGAAATACGAGCAGTACTTC	CASSWQKYEQYF	TRBV13	.	.	12	TRBJ2-7
TGTGCCAGTAGAATCGGGGGCCCCTCCTACAATGAGCAGTTCTTC	CASRIGGPSYNEQFF	TRBV19	.	.	15	TRBJ2-1
TGCGCCAGCAGCCAAGTCGATTTAGTCTCGTACAATCAGCCCCAGCATTTT	CASSQVDLVSYNQPQHF	TRBV4-1	.	.	17	TRBJ1-5
TGTGCCAGCTCACCGGGGACCGTAGGGGGAAGCGGGTTGATGTCGCGCGAAAAACTGTTTTTT	CASSPGTVGGSGLMSREKLFF	TRBV18	.	.	21	TRBJ1-4
TGTGCCAGCAGCTTAGCACCGACCGGGGAGCTGTTTTTT	CASSLAPTGELFF	TRBV7-9	.	.	13	TRBJ2-2
TGTGCCAGCAGTTTCCGGGACGGTAGCAATCAGCCCCAGCATTTT	CASSFRDGSNQPQHF	TRBV2	.	.	15	TRBJ1-5
TGTGCCAGCAGCTTGGCTGCAGGGAGTCAGGAAAAACTGTTTTTT	CASSLAAGSQEKLFF	TRBV5-6	.	.	15	TRBJ1-4
TGTGCCAGTAAGGGGACAATCTTCAATCAGCCCCAGCATTTT	CASKGTIFNQPQHF	TRBV19	.	.	14	TRBJ1-5
TGTGCCAGCAGCCAGGACGGTACGCAGTATTTT	CASSQDGTQYF	TRBV14	once	.	11	TRBJ2-3
TGTGCCAGCAGCTTAGGAGGGACCGCGATTGAAGCTTTCTTT	CASSLGGTAIEAFF	TRBV7-2	once	.	14	TRBJ1-1
TGTGCCAGCAGTAACCAACAGGGTTATAATTCACCCCTCCACTTT	CASSNQQGYNSPLHF	TRBV6-5	.	.	15	TRBJ1-6
TGTGCCAGCAGCTTAGCGATTATGGCACCTCTAGCCAAAAACATTCAGTACTTC	CASSLAIMAPLAKNIQYF	TRBV7-9	.	.	18	TRBJ2-4
TGTGCCAGCAGCCTCCCCAACCCTGGGCAGGGAGGAACAGATACGCAGTATTTT	CASSLPNPGQGGTDTQYF	TRBV5-6	.	.	18	TRBJ2-3
TGTGCCAGCAGTTTATCGATGCAGTACCAAGAGACCCAGTACTTC	CASSLSMQYQETQYF	TRBV27	.	.	15	TRBJ2-5
TGTGCCAGCAGCCAAGGCACCACAGGTTTCGGGAAACTGTTTTTT	CASSQGTTGFGKLFF	TRBV14	.	.	15	TRBJ1-4
TGCGCCAGCAGCATACTAGCGGGGGGGAACAATGAGCAGTTCTTC	CASSILAGGNNEQFF	TRBV5-1	.	TRBD2	15	TRBJ2-1
TGTGCCAGCAGTGAATTAAGGGACTATGGCTACACCTTC	CASSELRDYGYTF	TRBV25-1	.	.	13	TRBJ1-2
TGTGCCAGCAGCCAACTTCCGGGTCTCCAGAACACCGGGGAGCTGTTTTTT	CASSQLPGLQNTGELFF	TRBV9	.	.	17	TRBJ2-2
TGTGCCAGCAGCGAAAGACCGTCGTTCCAAGAGACCCAGTACTTC	CASSERPSFQETQYF	TRBV9	.	.	15	TRBJ2-5
TGCAGCGTCCTTGGGACCTACGAGCAGTACTTC	CSVLGTYEQYF	TRBV29-1	.	.	11	TRBJ2-7
TGTGCCAGCAGCTCGGGTTCGACAACTAATGAAAAACTGTTTTTT	CASSSGSTTNEKLFF	TRBV11-2	.	.	15	TRBJ1-4
TGTGCCAGCAGCTGGGACGGGGAGCAGTACTTC	CASSWDGEQYF	TRBV7-9	.	.	11	TRBJ2-7
TGTGCCAGCAGCTTGGCCTTCCGTTCCTACGAGCAGTACTTC	CASSLAFRSYEQYF	TRBV5-5	.	.	14	TRBJ2-7
TGTGCCAGCAGCCAAGATTTGGGGGTATATGGCTACACCTTC	CASSQDLGVYGYTF	TRBV14	.	.	14	TRBJ1-2
TGCGCCAGCAGCCGCGGAAATGAGCAGTTCTTC	CASSRGNEQFF	TRBV5-1	.	.	11	TRBJ2-1
TGTGCCAGCAGCCCCACAGGTTTTTCTGAAGCTTTCTTT	CASSPTGFSEAFF	TRBV7-9	.	.	13	TRBJ1-1
TGTGCCAGCAGCTGGCAGGGGGCGCCCACTGAAGCTTTCTTT	CASSWQGAPTEAFF	TRBV7-9	.	TRBD1	14	TRBJ1-1
TGTGCCAGCAGCGTAGGGGGCCCGAACACTGAAGCTTTCTTT	CASSVGGPNTEAFF	TRBV9	few	.	14	TRBJ1-1
TGTGCCAGCAGCCAAGGAGGCGGGGGTGACGGCAATCAGCCCCAGCATTTT	CASSQGGGGDGNQPQHF	TRBV14	.	.	17	TRBJ1-5
TGCAGCGTTTTCGGGACAGGGAGAGCCGGAACGCAGTATTTT	CSVFGTGRAGTQYF	TRBV29-1	.	TRBD1	14	TRBJ2-3
TGTGCCAGCAGTGAAGGGTCAACACGTTCCAATTCACCCCTCCACTTT	CASSEGSTRSNSPLHF	TRBV2	.	.	16	TRBJ1-6
TGTGCCAGCAGCGGTGACAACTCCCGAGGCAATCAGCCCCAGCATTTT	CASSGDNSRGNQPQHF	TRBV2	.	.	16	TRBJ1-5
TGTGCCAGCAGTGAAACGCCCGCGAGCTCCTACGAGCAGTACTTC	CASSETPASSYEQYF	TRBV2	once	.	15	TRBJ2-7
TGTGCCAGCTCACCGTTCCCAGCTCTAGATCAGCCCCAGCATTTT	CASSPFPALDQPQHF	TRBV18	.	.	15	TRBJ1-5
TGTGCCAGCAGGTTCGCGGGGGCGGAGACCCAGTACTTC	CASRFAGAETQYF	TRBV2	.	.	13	TRBJ2-5
TGTGCCACTAAGGAACAGAAACCTGGAAACACCATATATTTT	CATKEQKPGNTIYF	TRBV19	.	.	14	TRBJ1-3
TGCAGCGTCCCAAACAGGGGACAGGATGGCTACACCTTC	CSVPNRGQDGYTF	TRBV29-1	.	TRBD1	13	TRBJ1-2
TGCAGCTCAGGACAGGGAAGCACAGATACGCAGTATTTT	CSSGQGSTDTQYF	TRBV29-1	once	TRBD1	13	TRBJ2-3
TGTGCCATCGGTAATAGCAATCAGCCCCAGCATTTT	CAIGNSNQPQHF	TRBV10-3	few	.	12	TRBJ1-5
TGCGCCAGCAGCCAAGATAAGCCCCCGTTCCCCAATGAGCAGTTCTTC	CASSQDKPPFPNEQFF	TRBV4-3	.	.	16	TRBJ2-1
TGTGCCAGCAGCCGAGACAGGGCCGAGGGCCAGTACTTC	CASSRDRAEGQYF	TRBV11-2	.	TRBD1	13	TRBJ2-5
TGTGCCAGCAGCCCCCCGGGAAGACAACTATTTAACTATGGCTACACCTTC	CASSPPGRQLFNYGYTF	TRBV7-2	.	.	17	TRBJ1-2
TGTGCCAGCAGCCAAGATCTAGGGGGCAGTCAGCCCCAGCATTTT	CASSQDLGGSQPQHF	TRBV4-2	few	TRBD1	15	TRBJ1-5
TGTGCCAGCAGTGAACAGGGGAGCACAGATACGCAGTATTTT	CASSEQGSTDTQYF	TRBV6-1	.	.	14	TRBJ2-3
TGCGCCAGCAGCTTGTACCAGAGCTACGAGCAGTACTTC	CASSLYQSYEQYF	TRBV5-1	.	.	13	TRBJ2-7
TGTGCCAGCAGCCAAACGGGGACGTCCTCTGAAAAACTGTTTTTT	CASSQTGTSSEKLFF	TRBV4-2	.	.	15	TRBJ1-4
TGTGCCAGCAGTTTGGGGGGTGGCAGCCCCTATGGCTACACCTTC	CASSLGGGSPYGYTF	TRBV28	.	.	15	TRBJ1-2
TGTGCCAGCAGTGATTTTTGGACCTACACGCAGTATTTT	CASSDFWTYTQYF	TRBV6-1	.	.	13	TRBJ2-3
TGTGCCAGCAGCGACCCCCGGATCAGACTAGCGGTCTACAATGAGCAGTTCTTC	CASSDPRIRLAVYNEQFF	TRBV7-6	.	TRBD2	18	TRBJ2-1
TGTGCCAGCAGCTTGGCCTCGGGAGGCTACACCTTC	CASSLASGGYTF	TRBV5-6	.	.	12	TRBJ1-2